This T cell receptor (beta chain) is from a study of blood T cells in healthy people across ages. Whole-study results and caveats: Long-lived donors carried more naive CD4+ cells and greater diversity than aged donors.

A second about 7 to 11 cycle PCR used barcoded and J-beta primers. A 12-random-nucleotide template-switch adaptor tagged each cDNA molecule. TCRdb reprocessed the 5' RACE reads with MiXCR, giving one entry per CDR3 protein. The repertoire holds over 1,300,000 distinct CDR3 sequences, with roughly 59% as singletons. The V gene lost 4 bases and the J gene lost 0 bases, with 3 bases spanning the gap. The CDR3 runs to 13 residues. The germline CDR1 and CDR2 sequences are MGHDK and SYGVNS. Details on this clonotype: Its target is unknown.

This chain links TRBV25-1 with TRBJ1-4; no clear D gene. The sequence was collected from a man between 18 and 35 years old in good health. Sequenced: blood. CDR3 coding DNA: TGTGCCAGCAGTGCGTCAACTAATGAAAAACTGTTTTTT. It specifies CASSASTNEKLFF.